This T cell receptor beta chain was observed in a study of blood T cell repertoires in COVID-19. At the level of the study: The cDNA or gDNA used as material had been derived from T cells, B-cell-depleted T cells, or PBMCs.

The CDR3 contains 15 residues. The germline V and J ends were trimmed by 3 bases and 0 bases, with 9 bases remaining between them. Germline V lookup: CDR1 KGHSH, CDR2 LQKENI. Here immunoSEQ multiplex PCR was the method, and the copy in TCRdb shows in-frame clones only, minus some. The repertoire holds about 210,000 clones, with 80% to 90% as singletons. As for this clone: Different DNA sequences within this sample yield the same CDR3.

Enrollees, about 18 to 89 years old, lived in 25 or so US areas. This clonotype originated in a man aged 40-49 years who had recovered from COVID-19. The specimen sequenced was PBMCs or T cells enriched from blood (not recorded which). The rearrangement links TRBV18 to TRBJ1-5, with D perhaps matching TRBD1 (5 bases). The CDR3 DNA reads TGTGCCAGCTCACCTGGGGGAGGTAGCAATCAGCCCCAGCATTTT. This translates into CASSPGGGSNQPQHF.